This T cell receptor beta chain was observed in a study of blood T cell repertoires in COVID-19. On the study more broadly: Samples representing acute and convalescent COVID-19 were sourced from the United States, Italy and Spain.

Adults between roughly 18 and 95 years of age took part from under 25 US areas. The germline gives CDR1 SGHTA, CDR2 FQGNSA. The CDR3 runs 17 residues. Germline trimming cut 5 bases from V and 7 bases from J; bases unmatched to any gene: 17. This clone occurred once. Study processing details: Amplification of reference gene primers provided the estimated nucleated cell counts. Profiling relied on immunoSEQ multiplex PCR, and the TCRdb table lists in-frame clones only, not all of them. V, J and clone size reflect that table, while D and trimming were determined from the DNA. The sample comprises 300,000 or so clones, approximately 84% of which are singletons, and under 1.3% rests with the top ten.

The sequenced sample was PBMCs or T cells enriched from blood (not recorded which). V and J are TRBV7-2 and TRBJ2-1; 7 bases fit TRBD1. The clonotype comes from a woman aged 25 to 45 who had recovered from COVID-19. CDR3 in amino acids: CASSPTPPDRRRNEQFF. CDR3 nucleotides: TGTGCCAGCAGCCCAACCCCTCCGGACAGGAGACGTAATGAGCAGTTCTTC.